The 25 T cell receptor beta chains in this list originate from one sample, sequenced in a study of cytomegalovirus exposure and HLA in healthy donors. Primers for the PCR totalled 60 Vbeta and 13 Jbeta. Using immunoSEQ multiplex PCR, the repertoire was profiled, and TCRdb retains in-frame clones only, with some absent. The sample totals about 48,000 clones. Sequencing was performed on PBMCs. All receptors derive from a woman in her thirties or forties in good health and CMV-seronegative.

V usage is TRBV9 and J usage is TRBJ2-1; 13 bases fit TRBD2. CDR1 is SGDLS and CDR2 is YYNGEE in the germline V gene. The CDR3 is 15 residues long. J lost 9 bases, V lost 0 bases, and 3 bases had no gene match. The CDR3 nucleotides read TGTGCCAGCAGCGTAGAACTAGCGGGAGGGGTTGAGCAGTTCTTC. This gives the protein CASSVELAGGVEQFF. Looking up the rest from reference TRBV9 and TRBJ2-1 gives the full variable domain: DSGVTQTPKHLITATGQRVTLRCSPRSGDLSVYWYQQSLDQGLQFLIQYYNGEERAKGNILERFSAQQFPDLHSELNLSSLELGDSALYFCASSVELAGGVEQFFGPGTRLTVL.

The rearrangement links TRBV5-1 to TRBJ2-7; 9 positions match TRBD2. Germline assignment: CDR1 SGHRS and CDR2 YFSETQ. Trimming at V came to 0 bases and at J to 2 bases, leaving 3 bases not matched to a gene. The CDR3 length is 15 residues. The CDR3 DNA reads as TGCGCCAGCAGCTTGGGCGGCGGGGGGGCCTACGAGCAGTACTTC. Protein product: CASSLGGGGAYEQYF. The full variable domain, rest sourced from reference TRBV5-1 and TRBJ2-7, is KAGVTQTPRYLIKTRGQQVTLSCSPISGHRSVSWYQQTPGQGLQFLFEYFSETQRNKGNFPGRFSGRQFSNSRSEMNVSTLELGDSALYLCASSLGGGGAYEQYFGPGTRLTVT.

The chain combines TRBV27 with TRBJ1-2; 10 positions agree with TRBD1. The CDR3 covers 16 residues. Looked up from germline, CDR1 is MNHEY and CDR2 is SMNVEV (reference sequence). V shed 6 bases, J shed 8 bases, and the junction held 15 bases outside the gene matches. CDR3 in amino acids: CASRVTWTGGVRGYTF. CDR3 nucleotide sequence: TGTGCCAGCAGGGTAACGTGGACAGGGGGTGTTCGAGGCTACACCTTC.

This chain connects TRBV9 to TRBJ2-2; D is perhaps TRBD2 (5 bases). CDR1 and CDR2 (germline): SGDLS, YYNGEE. This CDR3 region has 16 residues. V gave up 0 bases and J gave up 1 base, with 10 bases separating them. CDR3: CASSVDGGGNTGELFF. CDR3 sequence (DNA): TGTGCCAGCAGCGTAGACGGCGGAGGGAACACCGGGGAGCTGTTTTTT. The variable domain in full, completed from reference TRBV9 and TRBJ2-2, reads DSGVTQTPKHLITATGQRVTLRCSPRSGDLSVYWYQQSLDQGLQFLIQYYNGEERAKGNILERFSAQQFPDLHSELNLSSLELGDSALYFCASSVDGGGNTGELFFGEGSRLTVL.

The chain carries TRBV29-1 and TRBJ1-1, with 9 bases fitting TRBD1. Losses at the gene ends were 2 bases for V and 3 bases for J; bases not matched to a gene: 1. The CDR3 has 13 amino acids. CDR1 and CDR2 (germline): SQVTM, ANQGSEA. As DNA, the CDR3 is TGCAGCGTTGAATGGACAGGGGACACTGAAGCTTTCTTT. Translated: CSVEWTGDTEAFF. The full variable domain, with the rest looked up from reference TRBV29-1 and TRBJ1-1, is SAVISQKPSRDICQRGTSLTIQCQVDSQVTMMFWYRQQPGQSLTLIATANQGSEATYESGFVIDKFPISRPNLTFSTLTVSNMSPEDSSIYLCSVEWTGDTEAFFGQGTRLTVV.

The chain combines TRBV9 with TRBJ2-2; D uncertain. Germline lookup yields CDR1 SGDLS and CDR2 YYNGEE. V was shortened by 4 bases and J by 5 bases, with 15 bases between the two germline ends. The CDR3 spans 15 residues. CDR3 loop: CASSSSPVETGELFF. DNA of the CDR3: TGTGCCAGCAGCTCAAGTCCGGTCGAGACCGGGGAGCTGTTTTTT.

CDR3 DNA: TGTGCCAGCAGCGGAGGTGACAGGAGTAACTATGGCTACACCTTC. This sequence encodes CASSGGDRSNYGYTF. This chain links TRBV6-5 with TRBJ1-2; a possible D gene is TRBD1 (6 bases). Germline V gene sequence: CDR1 MNHEY, CDR2 SVGAGI. The CDR3 has 15 residues. V lost 6 bases, J lost 1 base, and 15 bases lay in between.

The chain has TRBV9 and TRBJ2-1; 8 bases are shared with TRBD2. The CDR3 length is 16 residues. The V and J ends lost 0 bases and 5 bases, in that order; junction bases with no gene match: 7. The germline V gene encodes CDR1 SGDLS and CDR2 YYNGEE. CDR3 coding DNA: TGTGCCAGCAGCGTAGTTGACGGGAGGGCCCACAATGAGCAGTTCTTC. Its translation: CASSVVDGRAHNEQFF. The full variable domain, in which reference TRBV9 and TRBJ2-1 provide the parts outside the CDR3, is DSGVTQTPKHLITATGQRVTLRCSPRSGDLSVYWYQQSLDQGLQFLIQYYNGEERAKGNILERFSAQQFPDLHSELNLSSLELGDSALYFCASSVVDGRAHNEQFFGPGTRLTVL.

The chain combines TRBV9 with TRBJ2-1; D may be TRBD2 (5 bases). The CDR3 spans 15 residues. Germline loops: CDR1 SGDLS, CDR2 YYNGEE. The V gene lost 0 bases and the J gene lost 5 bases, with 12 bases spanning the gap. CDR3 coding DNA: TGTGCCAGCAGCGTAGGTATGGGAGCCGACAATGAGCAGTTCTTC. Translated: CASSVGMGADNEQFF.

The chain joins TRBV6-6 to TRBJ1-4; D is undetermined. Germline V lookup: CDR1 MNHNY, CDR2 SVGAGI (reference sequence). This CDR3 spans 13 amino acids. V lost 8 bases and J lost 0, with 7 bases in between. The CDR3 nucleotides are TGTGCCAGCGGTACAGCAACTAATGAAAAACTGTTTTTT. Encoded protein: CASGTATNEKLFF.

The chain joins TRBV6-4 to TRBJ2-3; unclear D gene. The germline gives CDR1 MRHNA, CDR2 SNTAGT. The CDR3 is made up of 13 amino acids. V was shortened by 0 bases and J by 3 bases, with 4 bases between the two germline ends. Here the CDR3 reads CASSDSTTDTQYF. As DNA, the CDR3 is TGTGCCAGCAGTGACTCGACTACAGATACGCAGTATTTT.

The chain recombines TRBV5-1 with TRBJ2-5, with 11 bases that match TRBD2. V dropped 3 bases and J dropped 2; count of bases not matched to a gene: 12. CDR1 and CDR2 from the germline V gene are SGHRS and YFSETQ. There are 18 residues in the CDR3. The CDR3 DNA reads TGCGCCAGCAGCTGGGGATGGTTAGCGGGAGGGTTTCAAGAGACCCAGTACTTC. It specifies CASSWGWLAGGFQETQYF.

V usage is TRBV4-3 and J usage is TRBJ1-5; 9 bases align to TRBD1. The CDR3 consists of 15 residues. V shed 4 bases, J shed 4 bases, and the junction held 5 bases outside the gene matches. Germline V gene lookup returns CDR1 LGHNA and CDR2 YSLEER. In nucleotides, the CDR3 is TGCGCCAGCAGCCTCCGGACAGGGGTAAATCAGCCCCAGCATTTT. Its translation is CASSLRTGVNQPQHF.

This CDR3 reads CASSPGQGQETQYF. CDR3 in DNA: TGTGCCAGCAGCCCGGGACAGGGACAAGAGACCCAGTACTTC. This chain uses TRBV5-8 with TRBJ2-5, with 9 bases that match TRBD1. Germline lookup yields CDR1 SGHTS and CDR2 YDEGEE. The V gene end was trimmed by 4 bases and the J gene end by 2 bases; junction bases not matched to a gene: 3. The CDR3 length is 14 residues.

The chain uses TRBV7-8 and TRBJ2-2; TRBD2 matches 8 bases. Germline-derived CDR1 and CDR2 are SGHVS and FQNEAQ. Trimming took 1 base from V and 5 from J; bases not matched to a gene: 6. The CDR3 spans 16 residues. Here the CDR3 DNA reads TGTGCCAGCAGCTTAGGACTAGCGAGGTTAACCGGGGAGCTGTTTTTT. Protein sequence: CASSLGLARLTGELFF.

V is TRBV29-1 and J is TRBJ2-2, with 8 bases matching TRBD1. This CDR3 region has 13 residues. Germline assignment: CDR1 SQVTM and CDR2 ANQGSEA. V lost 6 bases, J lost 4 bases, and 4 bases stayed unmatched. CDR3 in amino acids: CSVSGGITGELFF. DNA of the CDR3: TGCAGCGTGTCAGGGGGCATCACCGGGGAGCTGTTTTTT.

The chain couples TRBV6-5 to TRBJ1-2, with D perhaps TRBD1 (5 bases). The CDR3 has 15 amino acids. From germline, CDR1 is MNHEY and CDR2 SVGAGI. The V end was cut by 5 bases, the J end by 2 bases, with 15 bases between. The CDR3 nucleotides are TGTGCCAGCAGTCCCTCAGGGATGGCGAACTATGGCTACACCTTC. Translation gives CASSPSGMANYGYTF.

This sequence joins TRBV6-1 and TRBJ2-7; the match to TRBD1 covers 8 bases. Per the germline V gene, CDR1 is MNHNS and CDR2 is SASEGT. J lost 2 bases, V lost 1 base, and 4 bases had no gene match. This CDR3 has 15 residues. CDR3 sequence reads: CASSEGDRSAYEQYF. CDR3 sequence (DNA): TGTGCCAGCAGTGAAGGGGACAGGAGCGCCTACGAGCAGTACTTC.

The chain is built from TRBV27 and TRBJ2-3, with D possibly being TRBD1 (6 bases). The CDR3 contains 13 residues. Looked up from germline, CDR1 is MNHEY and CDR2 is SMNVEV (reference sequence). V gave up 6 bases and J gave up 1 base, with 8 bases separating them. Here the CDR3 DNA reads TGTGCCAGCAGCAGACAGGGCACAGATACGCAGTATTTT. It specifies CASSRQGTDTQYF.

As regards this clone: At one end the junction does not follow the germline gene, possibly because of a read error. V gene TRBV7-7 combines with J gene TRBJ2-3, with D maybe TRBD1 (6 bases). Germline CDR1 is SSHAT and CDR2 is FNYEAQ (reference sequence). This CDR3 spans 15 amino acids. CDR3 loop: CASSLGSGVGDTQYF. The CDR3, as DNA: TGTGCTAGCAGCTTGGGGTCAGGGGTGGGGGATACGCAGTATTTT.

V and J are TRBV2 and TRBJ2-5, with 7 bases matching TRBD1. Germline lookup yields CDR1 SNHLY and CDR2 FYNNEI. V lost 8 bases to trimming and J lost 5 bases; unmatched junction nucleotides: 5. This CDR3 spans 12 amino acids. Here the CDR3 DNA reads TGTGCCAGCCAGGGGGTAGGGGAGACCCAGTACTTC. Residues: CASQGVGETQYF.

CDR3 sequence (DNA): TGTGCCAGCAGTTCAAATGGAAGGGGCTACGAGCAGTACTTC. Residues: CASSSNGRGYEQYF. The V gene is TRBV27, the J gene TRBJ2-7; TRBD1 might be the D (5 bases). Trimming removed 4 bases from V and 3 bases from J, with 13 bases in between. CDR3 length: 14 residues. Germline V lookup: CDR1 MNHEY, CDR2 SMNVEV (reference sequence).

The chain joins TRBV5-6 to TRBJ1-6; D is unclear. V lost 5 bases and J lost 3, with 12 bases in between. Germline CDR1 is SGHDT and CDR2 is YYEEEE. CDR3 length equals 15 residues. The CDR3 coding sequence is TGTGCCAGCAGTCAAGACGGAGGCTATAATTCACCCCTCCACTTT. Translating it yields CASSQDGGYNSPLHF. The variable domain in full, completed from reference TRBV5-6 and TRBJ1-6, reads DAGVTQSPTHLIKTRGQQVTLRCSPKSGHDTVSWYQQALGQGPQFIFQYYEEEERQRGNFPDRFSGHQFPNYSSELNVNALLLGDSALYLCASSQDGGYNSPLHFGNGTRLTVT.

The chain links TRBV29-1 to TRBJ2-7; 12 bases are a match to TRBD2. This CDR3 comprises 12 residues. V shed 6 bases, J shed 5 bases, and the junction held 2 bases outside the gene matches. Germline lookup yields CDR1 SQVTM and CDR2 ANQGSEA. The DNA for the CDR3 is TGCAGCGTACTAGCGGGAGGTGACGAGCAGTACTTC. This translates into CSVLAGGDEQYF.

This chain joins TRBV4-3 and TRBJ1-2; maybe TRBD1 (5 bases). The V and J ends lost 0 bases and 1 base respectively, with 18 bases between them. CDR3 size: 18 residues. Germline loops: CDR1 LGHNA, CDR2 YSLEER. The CDR3 region has the DNA TGCGCCAGCAGCCAAGAAATAAGGGGCCAAACCGTTAACTATGGCTACACCTTC. Translated, it gives CASSQEIRGQTVNYGYTF.